A selection of T cell receptor beta chains follows, all from one sample in a study of CD8+ T cells in alopecia areata. The data were produced by immunoSEQ multiplex PCR, yet TCRdb's version contains in-frame clones alone and is incomplete. Here the sample spans over 150,000 clones, approximately 62% being singletons. Sample: CD4+ T cells sorted from blood, taken at week 24, from a patient treated with tofacitinib. These receptors were obtained from a human donor with alopecia areata. The CDR3 runs from the conserved cysteine through the conserved F or W. A D gene is named only where the DNA matches it firmly. Only some rows state a clone size, as once, few, many or a class for expanded clones.

TRBV29-1,TRBJ2-3,TRBD2,once,TGCAGCGTGGACGCCGTAGCGGGGGGGCCCACAGATACGCAGTATTTT,CSVDAVAGGPTDTQYF
TRBV30,TRBJ2-3,NA,NA,TGTGCCTGGAGTGCCACCCGGGGCACAGATACGCAGTATTTT,CAWSATRGTDTQYF
TRBV28,TRBJ2-5,TRBD2,few,TGTGCCAGCACCGCGGGGGGTCAAGAGACCCAGTACTTC,CASTAGGQETQYF
TRBV27,TRBJ2-7,TRBD1,NA,TGTGCCAGCAGAAGCGGTAGCTTCTTCGTGGGACAGGAGTACTTC,CASRSGSFFVGQEYF
TRBV20-1,TRBJ2-7,NA,NA,TGCAGTGCAGGGATCGACTACGAGCAGTACTTC,CSAGIDYEQYF
TRBV14,TRBJ2-4,TRBD2,NA,TGTGCCAGCAGCCAACAAGGCGGGGGGCCGGGCATTCAGTACTTC,CASSQQGGGPGIQYF
TRBV30,TRBJ1-4,NA,NA,TGTGCCTGGAGTGGTAGGGGCGGAGAAAAACTGTTTTTT,CAWSGRGGEKLFF
TRBV5-1,TRBJ2-3,NA,few,TGCGCCAGCAGCTACGACACCGGCCCGCAGTATTTT,CASSYDTGPQYF
TRBV7-2,TRBJ2-4,TRBD2,once,TGTGCCAGCAGCTTAACCCCCGGGACTAGCGGGGATAACATTCAGTACTTC,CASSLTPGTSGDNIQYF
TRBV23-1,TRBJ1-1,TRBD1,NA,TGCGCCAGGAAACAGGGGTTTTTTAGCACTGAAGCTTTCTTT,CARKQGFFSTEAFF
TRBV4-2,TRBJ1-5,NA,NA,TGTGCCAGCAGCCAAGATGAGGCAGGGATCCAGCCCCAGCATTTT,CASSQDEAGIQPQHF
TRBV11-2,TRBJ2-5,NA,NA,TGTGCCAGCAGCCCGGGGCGGGGGACCCAGTACTTC,CASSPGRGTQYF
TRBV25-1,TRBJ2-7,NA,NA,TGTGCCAGCAGTGAACTCCAGGGGATGAAGCAGTACTTC,CASSELQGMKQYF
TRBV29-1,TRBJ1-3,NA,NA,TGCAGCGTTTCAGGGACTGGAAACACCATATATTTT,CSVSGTGNTIYF
TRBV7-3,TRBJ2-1,TRBD2,NA,TGTGCCAGCAGCTTAGGGACTAATGTTGATGAGCAGTTCTTC,CASSLGTNVDEQFF
TRBV29-1,TRBJ2-1,TRBD2,few,TGCAGCGTAAAGCACGGGACTAGCAACAATGAGCAGTTCTTC,CSVKHGTSNNEQFF
TRBV15,TRBJ2-2,TRBD1,NA,TGTGCCACCAGCAGAGCCACCCTCGGGACAGCGAACACCGGGGAGCTGTTTTTT,CATSRATLGTANTGELFF
TRBV15,TRBJ1-4,NA,NA,TGTGCCACCAGCTCGAGGGACCGCCGGGAAAAACTGTTTTTT,CATSSRDRREKLFF
TRBV7-9,TRBJ2-5,NA,NA,TGTGCCAGCAGTACCGCGGGGACGGAGACCCAGTACTTC,CASSTAGTETQYF
TRBV9,TRBJ2-1,NA,NA,TGTGCCAGCAGCGCCCCAGGGACTTACAATGAGCAGTTCTTC,CASSAPGTYNEQFF
TRBV11-2,TRBJ1-2,NA,NA,TGTGCCAGCAGCTTATCTTCTGGCGGCTACACCTTC,CASSLSSGGYTF
TRBV10-3,TRBJ1-2,NA,NA,TGTGCCATCAGTGAGTCGTTCGGGAGAACTCACTATGGCTACACCTTC,CAISESFGRTHYGYTF
TRBV5-1,TRBJ2-3,TRBD1,NA,TGCGCCAGCAGTATTTGGGACAGCCGCACAGATACGCAGTATTTT,CASSIWDSRTDTQYF
TRBV29-1,TRBJ1-2,TRBD1,few,TGCAGCGCTATGGGGACAGTTGGTGGCTACACCTTC,CSAMGTVGGYTF
TRBV27,TRBJ2-7,TRBD1,NA,TGTGCCAGCAGTCCACTACAGGGGGAGCAGTACTTC,CASSPLQGEQYF
TRBV20-1,TRBJ2-5,NA,NA,TGCAGCAACAGGGCGGGTGAGACCCAGTACTTC,CSNRAGETQYF
TRBV2,TRBJ2-7,NA,NA,TGTGCCACCGCTTGGGACGGAATCTACGAGCAGTACTTC,CATAWDGIYEQYF
TRBV23-1,TRBJ1-1,NA,NA,TGCGCCAGCAGTCTGGCCGAGAACACTGAAGCTTTCTTT,CASSLAENTEAFF
TRBV6-5,TRBJ2-7,TRBD2,NA,TGTGCCAGCAGCCTGAAGCTAGCGGGGGGACTCGAGCAGTACTTC,CASSLKLAGGLEQYF
TRBV6-6,TRBJ1-2,NA,NA,TGTGCCAGCAGCCAAGGACATAACTATGGCTACACCTTC,CASSQGHNYGYTF
TRBV10-3,TRBJ1-6,NA,NA,TGTGCCATCAGTGATTGGCACAGTCCCTATAATTCACCCCTCCACTTT,CAISDWHSPYNSPLHF
TRBV5-1,TRBJ1-5,NA,NA,TGCGCCAGCAGCTTGGGGGAGACGAGCAATCAGCCCCAGCATTTT,CASSLGETSNQPQHF
TRBV29-1,TRBJ1-2,NA,NA,TGCAGCGTTGCGGGGAGGACCACTAACTATGGCTACACCTTC,CSVAGRTTNYGYTF
TRBV2,TRBJ2-1,NA,NA,TGTGCCAGCACACCGTCGGGCGAGCAGTTCTTC,CASTPSGEQFF
TRBV18,TRBJ2-3,TRBD1,few,TGTGCCAGCTCACCGTTTACAGGGGAGACAGATACGCAGTATTTT,CASSPFTGETDTQYF
TRBV25-1,TRBJ1-2,NA,NA,TGTGCCAGCAGGGATAACTATGGCTACACCTTC,CASRDNYGYTF
TRBV15,TRBJ1-4,NA,NA,TGTGCCACCAAAGGCGATTGGCTTTCAGGACTGTTTTTT,CATKGDWLSGLFF
TRBV29-1,TRBJ2-1,TRBD2,NA,TGCAGCGTAGCTAAAAGACTAGCGGGGGCGCGGGAGCAGTTCTTC,CSVAKRLAGAREQFF
TRBV4-1,TRBJ1-5,NA,NA,TGCGCCAGCAGCCAAGGAGAGGGAACTCGGAATCAGCCCCAGCATTTT,CASSQGEGTRNQPQHF
TRBV7-8,TRBJ2-3,NA,NA,TGTGCCAGCAGCTTAGCGGGTGCTAGCGGCACAGATACGCAGTATTTT,CASSLAGASGTDTQYF
TRBV2,TRBJ1-4,TRBD1,NA,TGTGCCAGCAGGAAGACAGGGGAATCAACTAATGAAAAACTGTTTTTT,CASRKTGESTNEKLFF
TRBV2,TRBJ1-5,NA,NA,TGTGCCAGCAGCAAAGGGTCGCAAGGGGGTAGCAATCAGCCCCAGCATTTT,CASSKGSQGGSNQPQHF
TRBV18,TRBJ2-1,TRBD2,few,TGTGCCAGCTCATCCCCTAGCGGAAATGAGCAGTTCTTC,CASSSPSGNEQFF
TRBV15,TRBJ1-4,TRBD1,NA,TGTGCCACCAGCAGATCCCGGACAGGCGCTTTCGAAAAACTGTTTTTT,CATSRSRTGAFEKLFF
TRBV30,TRBJ2-2,NA,few,TGTGCCTGGCGGGATCAGGGAGAACCCTGGGAGCTGTTTTTT,CAWRDQGEPWELFF
TRBV27,TRBJ1-2,NA,once,TGTGCCAGCAGTTTAGTATGGGACGGTGACTATGGCTACACCTTC,CASSLVWDGDYGYTF
TRBV29-1,TRBJ1-1,NA,NA,TGCAGCGTTGATAGGGTCGGCACTGAAGCTTTCTTT,CSVDRVGTEAFF
TRBV30,TRBJ2-6,NA,NA,TGTGCCTGGAGCGTAAAAAGCTCTGGGGCCAACGTCCTGACTTTC,CAWSVKSSGANVLTF
TRBV29-1,TRBJ1-2,NA,NA,TGCAGCGTTGGTAGGGCCTCAGATGGCTACACCTTC,CSVGRASDGYTF
TRBV11-3,TRBJ2-2,NA,few,TGTGCCAGCAGCTTAGGATACGGGGAGCTGTTTTTT,CASSLGYGELFF
TRBV25-1,TRBJ1-1,NA,NA,TGTGCCAGCAGTGAATTGAACGAGGGAACTGAAGCTTTCTTT,CASSELNEGTEAFF
TRBV28,TRBJ1-6,NA,NA,TGTGCCAGCCGATTGGGGGGGGCCGATTCACCCCTCCACTTT,CASRLGGADSPLHF
TRBV25-1,TRBJ2-7,NA,NA,TGTGCCAGCACCCAGACAGGCCGAAGCTCCTACGAGCAGTACTTC,CASTQTGRSSYEQYF
TRBV29-1,TRBJ2-1,TRBD2,few,TGCAGCGTTGCGGCTAGCGGGGGTAATGAGCAGTTCTTC,CSVAASGGNEQFF
TRBV5-1,TRBJ2-7,NA,NA,TGCGCCAGCAGCTTGGTAGGTCAAGGGGCCTACGAGCAGTACTTC,CASSLVGQGAYEQYF
TRBV12-5,TRBJ2-5,TRBD2,NA,TGTGCTACCGCGGGACTAGCGGGGGGACTGACTGCGGAGACCCAGTACTTC,CATAGLAGGLTAETQYF
TRBV4-3,TRBJ2-7,TRBD1,few,TGCGCCAGCAGCCAGGCCCCGGACAGGCCTCTTCTCTTC,CASSQAPDRPLLF
TRBV4-1,TRBJ1-5,NA,few,TGCGCCAGCAGCCAAGGAGATGAGCCCCAGCATTTT,CASSQGDEPQHF
TRBV11-2,TRBJ1-1,NA,NA,TGTGCCAGCAGCTTCGGTGGAGGGAAGACTGAAGCTTTCTTT,CASSFGGGKTEAFF
TRBV6-5,TRBJ1-2,TRBD1,NA,TGTGCCAGCAGAGGACAGGGAAGTTTGGGAGGCTACACCTTC,CASRGQGSLGGYTF